This T cell receptor beta chain was found in a study of radiation and T cells in renal cell carcinoma. The study, taken as a whole, reports: Baseline intratumoral clonotype presence is unknown without pretreatment biopsies. In blood, top tumor clones expanded by 2 weeks, shrinking by 4.

Regarding this clone: Its specificity is not known.

Time point defined: blood 2 weeks post-SBRT. Specified treatment: 15 Gy SBRT to primary tumor, nephrectomy 4 weeks later. This renal cell carcinoma was of the clear cell type. CDR1 is MNHNY and CDR2 is SVGAGI in the germline V gene (reference sequence). The CDR3 is 15 residues long. The junction had 4 bases not matched to a gene; V was cut back by 0 bases and J by 2 bases. Only in-frame clones appear in the TCRdb table, and some are missing; sequencing was by immunoSEQ multiplex PCR. The data contain 150,000 to 160,000 clones, approximately 90% of them seen just once; the ten biggest clones take up about an eighth.

This TCR was recovered from a woman aged 50 to 60 with renal cell carcinoma. Sequencing used blood, obtained from a patient whose treatment included radiotherapy and nephrectomy. V usage is TRBV6-6 and J usage is TRBJ2-7, with 7 bases matching TRBD1. The CDR3 DNA follows: TGTGCCAGCAGTTACTCGATGCAGGGGGCCTACGAGCAGTACTTC. Its protein product is CASSYSMQGAYEQYF.